These T cell receptor beta chains were read from a single sample in a study of blood T cell repertoires in COVID-19. Profiled with immunoSEQ multiplex PCR; TCRdb holds only in-frame clones, not every one. Altogether about 210,000 clones are present, around 88% being singletons, with the ten largest covering about 2.3%. Sequencing input: PBMCs or T cells enriched from blood (not recorded which). The source of these receptors is a woman aged 40 to 55 with acute COVID-19. CDR3s include the opening cysteine and the closing phenylalanine or tryptophan. The order of the fields is J gene, D gene, V gene, clone size, CDR3 DNA, CDR3 protein. The D gene is left open where the match is weak. The listing skips clone size in some rows; elsewhere it reads once, few, many or a size class.

j_call: TRBJ1-1; d_call: .; v_call: TRBV2; clone_size: .; cdr3_nt: TGTGCCAGCAGTAGTAGGACAGATAAAAAATTGAACACTGAAGCTTTCTTT; cdr3_aa: CASSSRTDKKLNTEAFF
j_call: TRBJ2-1; d_call: TRBD2; v_call: TRBV2; clone_size: .; cdr3_nt: TGTGCCAGCAGTGTGCTAGCGGGAGAGGGTGAGCAGTTCTTC; cdr3_aa: CASSVLAGEGEQFF
j_call: TRBJ2-1; d_call: .; v_call: TRBV5-6; clone_size: .; cdr3_nt: TGTGCCAGCAGCTTACTAGCTTATGAGCAGTTCTTC; cdr3_aa: CASSLLAYEQFF
j_call: TRBJ2-3; d_call: .; v_call: TRBV3-1/TRBV3-2; clone_size: .; cdr3_nt: TGTGCCAGCAGCCAAGATGGCGGCCCAGATACGCAGTATTTT; cdr3_aa: CASSQDGGPDTQYF
j_call: TRBJ1-5; d_call: TRBD1; v_call: TRBV4-3; clone_size: .; cdr3_nt: TGCGCCAGCAGCCAGCTACAGGGGACAAAAACCTATAGCAATCAGCCCCAGCATTTT; cdr3_aa: CASSQLQGTKTYSNQPQHF
j_call: TRBJ2-1; d_call: .; v_call: TRBV29-1; clone_size: .; cdr3_nt: TGCAGCGTTGCATCCCGCGGGTCAAATGAGCAGTTCTTC; cdr3_aa: CSVASRGSNEQFF
j_call: TRBJ1-1; d_call: TRBD1; v_call: TRBV10-1; clone_size: .; cdr3_nt: TGCGCCAGCAGTGACCGCGGGCAGGGGGGCACTGAAGCTTTCTTT; cdr3_aa: CASSDRGQGGTEAFF
j_call: TRBJ1-2; d_call: TRBD1; v_call: TRBV14; clone_size: .; cdr3_nt: TGTGCCAGCAGCCAGGGACAGGGGGCGCTTGGTAACTATGGCTACACCTTC; cdr3_aa: CASSQGQGALGNYGYTF
j_call: TRBJ1-6; d_call: TRBD1; v_call: TRBV5-4; clone_size: .; cdr3_nt: TGTGCCAGCAGCTCCACCAGGGGGACCCCGCTAGCACCCCTCCACTTT; cdr3_aa: CASSSTRGTPLAPLHF
j_call: TRBJ2-2; d_call: TRBD2; v_call: TRBV11-3; clone_size: .; cdr3_nt: TGTGCCAGCAGCCTTTTCGGGACTAGCGGGAGGGGCACCGGGGAGCTGTTTTTT; cdr3_aa: CASSLFGTSGRGTGELFF
j_call: TRBJ2-1; d_call: TRBD2; v_call: TRBV7-9; clone_size: .; cdr3_nt: TGTGCCAGCAGTTTGTCTAGCGGGAGGTTTTACAATGAGCAGTTCTTC; cdr3_aa: CASSLSSGRFYNEQFF
j_call: TRBJ2-1; d_call: TRBD2; v_call: TRBV25-1; clone_size: .; cdr3_nt: TGTGCCAGCAGTTGGACTAGCTCCTACAATGAGCAGTTCTTC; cdr3_aa: CASSWTSSYNEQFF
j_call: TRBJ1-5; d_call: .; v_call: TRBV3-1/TRBV3-2; clone_size: .; cdr3_nt: TGTGCCAGCAGCCAAGATCTAGGAGGAAATCAGCCCCAGCATTTT; cdr3_aa: CASSQDLGGNQPQHF
j_call: TRBJ2-1; d_call: TRBD2; v_call: TRBV13; clone_size: .; cdr3_nt: TGTGCCAGCAGCAAAGAAGCGGGAGGACTAGGGTTTTGGGAGCAGTTCTTC; cdr3_aa: CASSKEAGGLGFWEQFF
j_call: TRBJ2-2; d_call: .; v_call: TRBV4-3; clone_size: .; cdr3_nt: TGCGCCAGCAGCCCCTTGCGGGGGCTCAGCGGGGAGCTGTTTTTT; cdr3_aa: CASSPLRGLSGELFF
j_call: TRBJ2-1; d_call: TRBD2; v_call: TRBV18; clone_size: .; cdr3_nt: TGTGCCAGCTCGCGACTAGCAACGGCCAACAATGAGCAGTTCTTC; cdr3_aa: CASSRLATANNEQFF
j_call: TRBJ1-1; d_call: .; v_call: TRBV21-1; clone_size: once; cdr3_nt: TGTGCCAGCAGCCTAAAGAGGTATAAGGTTGAAGCTTTCTTT; cdr3_aa: CASSLKRYKVEAFF
j_call: TRBJ2-2; d_call: .; v_call: TRBV6-2/TRBV6-3; clone_size: .; cdr3_nt: TGTGCCAGCAGTTTGCGGCGGCAGAACACCGGGGAGCTGTTTTTT; cdr3_aa: CASSLRRQNTGELFF
j_call: TRBJ1-6; d_call: TRBD1; v_call: TRBV5-1; clone_size: few; cdr3_nt: TGCGCCAGCAGCTTAACAGGGGGCCACAATTCACCCCTCCACTTT; cdr3_aa: CASSLTGGHNSPLHF
j_call: TRBJ1-2; d_call: TRBD1; v_call: TRBV24-1; clone_size: .; cdr3_nt: TGTGCCACCAGTGATTCTCCTACAGGAGCGGACAGGGCCCGTGGAGGCTACACCTTC; cdr3_aa: CATSDSPTGADRARGGYTF
j_call: TRBJ1-1; d_call: .; v_call: TRBV10-3; clone_size: once; cdr3_nt: TGTGCCATCAGTGATATTGGAGGGGACACTGAAGCTTTCTTT; cdr3_aa: CAISDIGGDTEAFF
j_call: TRBJ2-5; d_call: TRBD1; v_call: TRBV10-3; clone_size: .; cdr3_nt: TGTGCCATCAGTGAGGGACAGGGGCAGGAGACCCAGTACTTC; cdr3_aa: CAISEGQGQETQYF
j_call: TRBJ2-1; d_call: TRBD2; v_call: TRBV11-2; clone_size: .; cdr3_nt: TGTGCCAGCGCCGGGACTAGCGGGAGGTGGGAGCAGTTCTTC; cdr3_aa: CASAGTSGRWEQFF
j_call: TRBJ1-5; d_call: .; v_call: TRBV5-5; clone_size: .; cdr3_nt: TGTGCCAGCAGCTTCATTGTCGGGGGTGATCAGCCCCAGCATTTT; cdr3_aa: CASSFIVGGDQPQHF
j_call: TRBJ2-2; d_call: .; v_call: TRBV11-2; clone_size: .; cdr3_nt: TGTGCCAGCAGCTTAGGCCTAAGTGGGCCCGGGGAGCTGTTTTTT; cdr3_aa: CASSLGLSGPGELFF
j_call: TRBJ2-3; d_call: TRBD2; v_call: TRBV3-1/TRBV3-2; clone_size: .; cdr3_nt: TGTGCCAGCAGCCCCGAGGGAGGGCGACGCACAGATACGCAGTATTTT; cdr3_aa: CASSPEGGRRTDTQYF
j_call: TRBJ2-7; d_call: .; v_call: TRBV6-2/TRBV6-3; clone_size: .; cdr3_nt: TGTGCCAGCAGTTACTCCCCAGATAGACAACACTACGAGCAGTACTTC; cdr3_aa: CASSYSPDRQHYEQYF
j_call: TRBJ1-4; d_call: TRBD1; v_call: TRBV2; clone_size: few; cdr3_nt: TGTGCCAGCAGCGGGACAGGGTTTAATGAAAAACTGTTTTTT; cdr3_aa: CASSGTGFNEKLFF
j_call: TRBJ1-4; d_call: .; v_call: TRBV5-6; clone_size: .; cdr3_nt: TGTGCCAGCAGCTTTTCACCGGGTGAAAAACTGTTTTTT; cdr3_aa: CASSFSPGEKLFF